These T cell receptor beta chains were read from a single sample in a study of T cells after posttransplantation cyclophosphamide. The data were produced by immunoSEQ multiplex PCR, yet TCRdb's version contains in-frame clones alone and is incomplete. Observed in the sample are roughly 8,100 clones, none of them singletons. The source material was PBMCs, sampled roughly 3 months after allogeneic stem cell transplant with posttransplant cyclophosphamide. The receptors come from a female patient between 60 and 69 years old who received an allogeneic stem cell transplant from an unrelated donor, was CMV-positive, and had acute GVHD only. The graft donor may have given rise to some T cells. Both conserved end residues are part of each CDR3. D genes are given only for firm matches. For some rows the clone size is stated as once, few or many, or as a class when expanded; others skip it.

j_call v_call clone_size d_call cdr3_aa cdr3_nt
TRBJ2-1 TRBV29-1 few TRBD2 CSVEDLRSGGFNEQFF TGCAGCGTTGAAGATCTTAGGAGCGGGGGGTTCAATGAGCAGTTCTTC
TRBJ1-2 TRBV9 many - CASSAEGSYTF TGTGCCAGCAGCGCAGAAGGTAGCTACACCTTC
TRBJ2-5 TRBV5-1 many - CASSLQGVQETQYF TGCGCCAGCAGCTTACAAGGGGTGCAAGAGACCCAGTACTTC
TRBJ2-7 TRBV6-2/TRBV6-3 many TRBD2 CASSITGLGGRSYEQYF TGTGCCAGCAGTATTACTGGACTAGGCGGGAGATCCTACGAGCAGTACTTC
TRBJ2-4 TRBV29-1 few - CSVEVSAGALMENIQYF TGCAGCGTTGAAGTTTCGGCAGGGGCCCTAATGGAAAACATTCAGTACTTC
TRBJ2-1 TRBV7-8 many TRBD2 CASSLEVRGSSYNEQFF TGTGCCAGCAGCTTAGAGGTGCGGGGGAGCTCCTACAATGAGCAGTTCTTC
TRBJ2-7 TRBV9 many - CASSVGGVFYEQYF TGTGCCAGCAGCGTAGGAGGGGTATTCTACGAGCAGTACTTC
TRBJ2-3 TRBV5-4 many TRBD2 CASTEIAGAADTQYF TGTGCCAGCACCGAAATAGCGGGAGCGGCAGATACGCAGTATTTT
TRBJ2-5 TRBV6-6 many - CASSYAQGTQYF TGTGCCAGCAGTTACGCGCAGGGGACCCAGTACTTC
TRBJ2-7 TRBV2 many - CASSEAGRGYF TGTGCCAGCAGTGAAGCGGGCAGGGGGTACTTC
TRBJ2-7 TRBV6-1 many - CASSHGQNTYEQYF TGTGCCAGCAGCCACGGACAGAACACCTACGAGCAGTACTTC
TRBJ2-1 TRBV7-8 few TRBD2 CASSLALAGAYNEQFF TGTGCCAGCAGCTTAGCGCTAGCGGGAGCTTACAATGAGCAGTTCTTC
TRBJ2-1 TRBV7-3 many TRBD1 CASSRTGPYNEQFF TGTGCCAGCAGCCGGACAGGGCCCTACAATGAGCAGTTCTTC
TRBJ1-4 TRBV5-4 medium-sized - CASSVGPGVKLFF TGTGCCAGCAGCGTGGGCCCAGGGGTTAAACTGTTTTTT
TRBJ1-5 TRBV28 many TRBD1 CASSRTGATSNQPQHF TGTGCCAGCAGTAGGACAGGGGCCACTAGCAATCAGCCCCAGCATTTT
TRBJ1-3 TRBV30 many - CAWSVAFSGNTIYF TGTGCCTGGAGTGTAGCCTTCTCTGGAAACACCATATATTTT
TRBJ2-2 TRBV24-1 - TRBD1 CATSDLRQGASTGELFF TGTGCCACCAGTGATTTGAGGCAGGGGGCGAGCACCGGGGAGCTGTTTTTT
TRBJ1-2 TRBV5-6 many TRBD1 CASSAPGQGNYGYTF TGTGCCAGCAGCGCGCCGGGACAGGGAAACTATGGCTACACCTTC
TRBJ2-7 TRBV10-3 many TRBD2 CAISLAPSWASGIYEQYF TGTGCCATCAGTCTTGCCCCAAGTTGGGCTAGCGGGATCTACGAGCAGTACTTC
TRBJ2-2 TRBV9 many - CASSVALSGTGELFF TGTGCCAGCAGCGTAGCTTTATCGGGCACCGGGGAGCTGTTTTTT
TRBJ1-1 TRBV11-2 many - CASGREAKTHEAFF TGTGCCAGCGGCAGGGAGGCTAAAACTCACGAAGCTTTCTTT